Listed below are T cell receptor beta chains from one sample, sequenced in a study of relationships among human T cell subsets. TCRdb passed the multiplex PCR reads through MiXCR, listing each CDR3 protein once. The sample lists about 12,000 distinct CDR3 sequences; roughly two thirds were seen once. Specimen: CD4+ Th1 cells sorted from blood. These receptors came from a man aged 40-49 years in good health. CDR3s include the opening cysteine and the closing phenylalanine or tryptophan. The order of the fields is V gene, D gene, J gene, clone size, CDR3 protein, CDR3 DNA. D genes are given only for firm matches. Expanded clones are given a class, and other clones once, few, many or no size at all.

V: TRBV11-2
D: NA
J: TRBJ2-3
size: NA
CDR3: CASSLGPPAAGTQYF
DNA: TGTGCCAGCAGCTTAGGCCCTCCGGCTGCGGGTACGCAGTATTTT

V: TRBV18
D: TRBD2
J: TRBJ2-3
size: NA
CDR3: CASSPLAGGGTDTQYF
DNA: TGTGCCAGCTCACCTCTAGCGGGGGGCGGCACAGATACGCAGTATTTT

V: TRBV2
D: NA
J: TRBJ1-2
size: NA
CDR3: CASILFIGQSYGYTF
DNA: TGTGCCAGCATCCTTTTTATAGGACAGTCTTATGGCTACACCTTC

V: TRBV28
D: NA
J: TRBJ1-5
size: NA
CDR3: CASSDINQPQHF
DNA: TGTGCCAGCAGTGATATAAATCAGCCCCAGCATTTT

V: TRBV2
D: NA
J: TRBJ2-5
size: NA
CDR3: CASSAREETQYF
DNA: TGTGCCAGCAGTGCGAGGGAAGAGACCCAGTACTTC

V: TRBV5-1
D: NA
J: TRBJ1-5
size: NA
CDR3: CASSRRGGDQPQHF
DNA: TGCGCCAGCTCACGAAGGGGGGGCGATCAGCCCCAGCATTTT

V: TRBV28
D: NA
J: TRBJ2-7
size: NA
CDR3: CASSLFSVRDSSSYEQYF
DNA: TGTGCCAGCAGTTTATTCTCCGTGCGGGACTCAAGCTCCTACGAGCAGTACTTC

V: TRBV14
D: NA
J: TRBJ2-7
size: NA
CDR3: CASSQASGGVNEQYF
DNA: TGTGCCAGCAGCCAAGCGTCCGGGGGCGTAAACGAGCAGTACTTC

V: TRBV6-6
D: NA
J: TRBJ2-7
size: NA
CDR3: CASNRAGRSYEQYF
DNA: TGTGCCAGCAATAGGGCAGGGCGGTCCTACGAGCAGTACTTC

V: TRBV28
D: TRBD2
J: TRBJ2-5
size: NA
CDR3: CASNGGNQETQYF
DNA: TGTGCCAGCAACGGGGGGAACCAAGAGACCCAGTACTTC

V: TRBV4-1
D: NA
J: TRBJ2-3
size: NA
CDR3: CASSQDPNTDTQYF
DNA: TGTGCCAGCAGCCAAGATCCCAACACAGATACGCAGTATTTT

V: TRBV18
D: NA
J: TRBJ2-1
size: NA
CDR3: CASSPPGAVYNEQFF
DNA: TGTGCCAGCTCACCCCCGGGGGCCGTCTACAATGAGCAGTTCTTC

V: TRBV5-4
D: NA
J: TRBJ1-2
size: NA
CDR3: CASSPGHPSGYTF
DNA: TGCGCCAGCAGTCCAGGGCATCCCTCGGGCTACACCTTC

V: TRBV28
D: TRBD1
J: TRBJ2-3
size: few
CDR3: CASSSPGGDPDTQYF
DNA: TGTGCCAGCAGTTCCCCAGGGGGCGACCCAGATACGCAGTATTTT

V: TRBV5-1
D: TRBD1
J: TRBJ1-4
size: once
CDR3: CASSIDRGDEKLFF
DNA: TGCGCCAGCAGTATCGACAGGGGCGATGAAAAACTGTTTTTT

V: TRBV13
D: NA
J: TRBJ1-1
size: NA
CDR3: CASSAEAEAFF
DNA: TGTGCCAGCAGCGCCGAGGCTGAAGCTTTCTTC

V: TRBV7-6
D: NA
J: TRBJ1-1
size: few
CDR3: CASSSSTTLTGNTEAFF
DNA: TGTGCCAGCAGCTCCTCCACTACCCTCACAGGAAACACTGAAGCTTTCTTT

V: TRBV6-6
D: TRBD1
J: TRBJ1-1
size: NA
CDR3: CASSPPGTENTEAFF
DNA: TGTGCCAGCAGTCCGCCAGGGACAGAGAACACTGAAGCTTTCTTT

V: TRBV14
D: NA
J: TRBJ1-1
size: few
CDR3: CASSHHDWERDTEAFF
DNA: TGTGCCAGCAGCCACCACGATTGGGAGAGGGACACTGAAGCTTTCTTT

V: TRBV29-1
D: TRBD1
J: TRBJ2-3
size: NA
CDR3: CSVLQGAGTDTQYF
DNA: TGCAGCGTCCTCCAGGGGGCGGGCACAGATACGCAGTATTTT

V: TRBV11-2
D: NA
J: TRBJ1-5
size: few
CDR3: CASSLDLYQPQHF
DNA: TGTGCCAGCAGCTTAGATTTATATCAGCCCCAGCATTTT

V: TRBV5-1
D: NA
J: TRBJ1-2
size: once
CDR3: CASSLGDPATYGYTF
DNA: TGCGCCAGCAGCTTAGGCGACCCGGCAACCTATGGCTACACCTTC

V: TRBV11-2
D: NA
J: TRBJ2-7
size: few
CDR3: CASSPFRYEQYF
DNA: TGTGCCAGCAGCCCCTTTAGGTACGAGCAGTACTTC

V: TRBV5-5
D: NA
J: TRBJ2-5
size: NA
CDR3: CASSSLIRLTRETQYF
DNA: TGTGCCAGCAGCTCCCTAATACGGCTGACACGGGAGACCCAGTACTTC

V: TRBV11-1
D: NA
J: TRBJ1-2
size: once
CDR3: CAVSERKGYTF
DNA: TGTGCTGTGAGCGAGAGGAAGGGCTACACCTTC

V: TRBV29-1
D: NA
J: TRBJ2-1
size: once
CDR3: CSVATGSSYNEQFF
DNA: TGCAGCGTGGCCACTGGGAGCTCCTACAATGAGCAGTTCTTC

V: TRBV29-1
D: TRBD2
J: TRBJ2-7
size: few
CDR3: CSVLLAGYEQYF
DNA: TGCAGCGTCCTCTTAGCGGGCTACGAGCAGTACTTC

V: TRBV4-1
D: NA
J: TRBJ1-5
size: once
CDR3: CASSQEEDQPQHF
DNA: TGCGCCAGCAGCCAAGAAGAGGATCAGCCCCAGCATTTT

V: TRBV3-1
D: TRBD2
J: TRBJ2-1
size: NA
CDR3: CASSQLAGNDEQFF
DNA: TGTGCCAGCAGCCAACTAGCGGGAAACGATGAGCAGTTCTTC

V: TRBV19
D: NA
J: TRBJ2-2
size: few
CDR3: CASRLTVNTGELFF
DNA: TGTGCCAGTAGACTGACAGTCAACACCGGGGAGCTGTTTTTT

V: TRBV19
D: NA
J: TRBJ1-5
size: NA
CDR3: CASSATGREQPQHF
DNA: TGTGCCAGTAGTGCTACAGGACGTGAGCAGCCCCAGCATTTT

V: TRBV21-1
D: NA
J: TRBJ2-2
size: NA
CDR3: CASRSRGRAGKRANTGELFF
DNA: TGTGCCAGCAGATCTCGCGGGAGGGCCGGGAAGAGAGCGAACACCGGGGAGCTGTTTTTT

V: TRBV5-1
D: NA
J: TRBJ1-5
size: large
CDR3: CASSATGLPQPQHF
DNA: TGCGCCAGCAGCGCCACAGGGCTGCCTCAGCCCCAGCATTTT

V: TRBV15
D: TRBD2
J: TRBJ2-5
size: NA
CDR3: CATSFTGGETQYF
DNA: TGTGCCACCAGCTTCACGGGAGGGGAGACCCAGTACTTC

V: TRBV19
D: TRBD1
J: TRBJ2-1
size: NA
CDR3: CASSTRGPYNEQFF
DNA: TGTGCCAGTAGTACTAGGGGGCCCTACAATGAGCAGTTCTTC

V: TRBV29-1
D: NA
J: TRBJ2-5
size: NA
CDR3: CSLTRGGESETQYF
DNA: TGCAGCCTAACCCGAGGCGGGGAGTCGGAGACCCAGTACTTC

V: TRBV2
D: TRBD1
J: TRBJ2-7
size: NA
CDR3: CASRETGQGAREQYF
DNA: TGTGCCAGCAGAGAAACGGGACAGGGGGCTCGGGAGCAGTACTTC

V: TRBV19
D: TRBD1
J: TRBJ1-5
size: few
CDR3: CASSIYRGDSQPGPQHF
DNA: TGTGCCAGTAGTATTTACCGAGGGGACAGCCAGCCGGGGCCCCAGCATTTT

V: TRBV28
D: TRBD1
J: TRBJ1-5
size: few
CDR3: CASQQGAVSNQPQHF
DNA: TGTGCCAGCCAACAGGGGGCTGTGAGCAATCAGCCCCAGCATTTT

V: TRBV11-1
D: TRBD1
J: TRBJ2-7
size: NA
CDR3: CASSLREGGEGEQYF
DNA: TGTGCCAGCAGCTTAAGGGAAGGGGGCGAAGGGGAGCAGTACTTC

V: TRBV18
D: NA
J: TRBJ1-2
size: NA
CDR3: CASSPWEQGTGGKDGCTF
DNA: TGTGCCAGCTCTCCATGGGAACAGGGAACAGGCGGAAAGGATGGCTGCACCTTC

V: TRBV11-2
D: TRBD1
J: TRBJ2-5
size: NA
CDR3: CASSLDGTGGRETQYF
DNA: TGTGCCAGCAGCTTAGATGGCACAGGGGGCAGAGAGACCCAGTACTTC

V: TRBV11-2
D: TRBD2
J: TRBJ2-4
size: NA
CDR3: CASSIRLAGVGSAKNIQYF
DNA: TGTGCCAGCAGCATACGACTAGCGGGAGTCGGTTCGGCCAAAAACATTCAGTACTTC

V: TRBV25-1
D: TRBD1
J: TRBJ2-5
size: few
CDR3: CASSAQTGGRGIGAQYF
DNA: TGTGCCAGCAGTGCCCAAACAGGGGGCCGAGGTATCGGCGCCCAGTACTTC

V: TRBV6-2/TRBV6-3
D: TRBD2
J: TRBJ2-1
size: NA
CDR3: CASSHRTSGSGGEQFF
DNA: TGTGCCAGCAGTCACCGGACTAGCGGGAGCGGGGGTGAGCAGTTCTTC

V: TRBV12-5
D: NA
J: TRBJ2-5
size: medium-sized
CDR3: CASGPTEETQYF
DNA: TGTGCTAGTGGTCCAACCGAAGAGACCCAGTACTTC

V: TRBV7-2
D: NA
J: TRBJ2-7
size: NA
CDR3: CASTSRGAYEQYF
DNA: TGTGCCAGCACCTCAAGGGGGGCCTACGAGCAGTACTTC

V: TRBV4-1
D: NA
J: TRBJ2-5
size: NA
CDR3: CASSLQGGRGETQYF
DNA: TGCGCCAGCAGCCTCCAAGGGGGGCGTGGCGAGACCCAGTACTTC

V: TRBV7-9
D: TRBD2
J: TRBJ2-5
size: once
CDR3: CASSLATSPTSEETQYF
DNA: TGTGCCAGCAGCTTGGCTACCTCTCCGACTAGCGAAGAGACCCAGTACTTC